The present TCR beta chain was sequenced within a study of blood T cell repertoires in COVID-19. Study overall: Acute and convalescent COVID-19 specimens originated in the United States, Italy and Spain. The analysed material was cDNA or gDNA that came from T cells, B-cell-depleted T cells, or PBMCs.

The J segment lost 4 bases and the V segment lost 1 base, leaving 7 bases of the junction unmatched. The CDR3 covers 16 residues. Germline V CDR1 and CDR2: SEHNR, FQNEAQ (reference sequence). Original processing notes: How many nucleated cells were present was estimated from reference gene primer amplification. Libraries were prepared by immunoSEQ multiplex PCR; TCRdb keeps only in-frame clonotypes and omits some of them. The V and J calls and clone size are taken from that table; D and trimming were inferred from the DNA. The repertoire holds about 100,000 clones, with 90% as singletons. The chain links TRBV7-9 to TRBJ2-5, with TRBD2 identical over 9 bases. The TCR sequence derives from a man aged 50-59 years with acute or convalescent COVID-19. Sequencing was performed on peripheral blood. In DNA form, the CDR3 reads TGTGCCAGCAGCTTAGTGGTTAGCGGGAGAGGAGAGACCCAGTACTTC. Encoded protein: CASSLVVSGRGETQYF.